A single sample gave rise to the 16 T cell receptor beta chains below, sequenced in a study of T-cell reconstitution after alpha-beta-depleted transplantation in children. Unique molecular identifiers were incorporated into the prepared TCRbeta library. Each CDR3 protein gets one entry after TCRdb re-called the PCR reads with MiXCR. The table shows about 980,000 distinct CDR3 sequences, with about 26% occurring only once. The material was PBMCs, mostly from graft donor cells, obtained 360 days after TCRalphabeta/CD19-depleted stem cell transplant. These receptors originate from a boy less than two years old who had a stem cell transplant for SCID, so the T cells may come from the graft donor.

V is TRBV5-1 and J is TRBJ2-3; D is perhaps TRBD1 or TRBD2 (5 bases each). The CDR3 contains 14 residues. V lost 4 bases and J 1 base, leaving 10 bases between the germline ends. The germline gives CDR1 SGHRS, CDR2 YFSETQ. Written as DNA, the CDR3 is TGCGCCAGCAGCATAGGGGACGGCACAGATACGCAGTATTTT. Amino acid sequence: CASSIGDGTDTQYF. The variable domain in full, with the rest retrieved from reference TRBV5-1 and TRBJ2-3, is KAGVTQTPRYLIKTRGQQVTLSCSPISGHRSVSWYQQTPGQGLQFLFEYFSETQRNKGNFPGRFSGRQFSNSRSEMNVSTLELGDSALYLCASSIGDGTDTQYFGPGTRLTVL.

This clonotype occurred many times. The genes are TRBV2 and TRBJ2-5, with D hard to call. The CDR3 is made up of 10 amino acids. V was pared by 6 bases and J by 9 bases, with 8 bases between. The germline gives CDR1 SNHLY, CDR2 FYNNEI. Here the CDR3 reads CASSLRAQYF. In DNA form, the CDR3 reads TGTGCCAGCAGCTTAAGGGCCCAGTACTTC.

This clonotype has only a few counts. The J gene is TRBJ1-5, the V gene TRBV20-1, with D possibly TRBD1 on 6 matching bases. CDR1 is DFQATT and CDR2 is SNEGSKA in the germline V gene (reference sequence). The V end lost 4 bases, the J end lost 4 bases, and 8 bases lay between the germline ends. The CDR3 has 12 amino acids. Written as DNA, the CDR3 is TGCAGTGCTATAACAGGGAATCAGCCCCAGCATTTT. It translates to CSAITGNQPQHF.

The rearrangement joins TRBV6-2 or TRBV6-3 to TRBJ1-6; TRBD1 is a possible D gene (6 bases). The germline V gene has CDR1 MNHEY and CDR2 SVGEGT. Trimming removed 6 bases from V and 6 bases from J, with 15 bases in between. The CDR3 spans 15 residues. The CDR3 here is CASRPQQGSNSPLHF. The CDR3 DNA sequence: TGTGCCAGCAGACCACAACAGGGAAGTAATTCACCCCTCCACTTT.

The V call is TRBV19, the J call TRBJ1-1; D is undetermined. The germline gives CDR1 LNHDA, CDR2 SQIVND (reference sequence). CDR3 size: 12 residues. The V end was cut by 4 bases, the J end by 3 bases, with 6 bases between. CDR3 coding DNA: TGTGCCAGTAGTACCCGCTACACTGAAGCTTTCTTT. Residues: CASSTRYTEAFF.

The chain has TRBV4-1 and TRBJ2-3; no clear D gene. Per germline, CDR1 MGHRA and CDR2 YSYEKL. CDR3 length equals 13 residues. V gave up 5 bases and J gave up 4 bases, with 10 bases separating them. For the CDR3, the DNA is TGCGCCAGCAGCTACGATTCTCCAGATACGCAGTATTTT. It codes for CASSYDSPDTQYF.

CDR3 in DNA: TGTGCCAGCAGCTCCCCAGGGCGGGAAGCTTTCTTT. Its translation: CASSSPGREAFF. The chain has TRBV7-6 and TRBJ1-1; TRBD1 might be the D (5 bases). Trimming left V 4 bases short and J 8 bases short, with 11 bases between. Germline CDR1 and CDR2: SGHVS and FNYEAQ. This CDR3 is built from 12 residues.

There are a few counts of this clonotype. This sequence joins TRBV5-4 and TRBJ2-7, with D hard to call. The CDR3 contains 15 residues. Per the germline V gene, CDR1 is SGHNT and CDR2 is YYREEE (reference sequence). The V gene lost 4 bases and the J gene lost 1 base, with 15 bases spanning the gap. The CDR3 protein is CASSTGRVGSYEQYF. The CDR3 nucleotides read TGTGCCAGCAGCACCGGTAGGGTTGGATCCTACGAGCAGTACTTC.

V gene TRBV4-1 combines with J gene TRBJ2-3; D perhaps matches TRBD1 (6 bases). CDR3 size: 16 residues. Germline CDR1 MGHRA, CDR2 YSYEKL. V was pared by 1 base and J by 5 bases, with 16 bases between. CDR3 in amino acids: CASSQGDNLRGDTQYF. The CDR3 DNA follows: TGCGCCAGCAGCCAAGGGGACAATCTAAGGGGAGATACGCAGTATTTT.

The V call is TRBV20-1, the J call TRBJ2-7; 9 bases align to TRBD1. Unmatched junction bases numbered 5, after V lost 4 bases and J lost 1 base. The germline gives CDR1 DFQATT, CDR2 SNEGSKA (reference sequence). The CDR3 has 14 residues. This CDR3 is CSAKGGTGSYEQYF. Here the CDR3 DNA reads TGCAGTGCTAAGGGTGGGACAGGGTCCTACGAGCAGTACTTC.

The chain employs TRBV7-9 and TRBJ1-1; D is unclear. From germline, CDR1 is SEHNR and CDR2 FQNEAQ (reference sequence). This CDR3 contains 13 residues. V was pared by 6 bases and J by 0 bases, with 8 bases between. As DNA, the CDR3 is TGTGCCAGCAGGTCGGGCATGAACACTGAAGCTTTCTTT. Encoded protein: CASRSGMNTEAFF.

The genes are TRBV12-3 or TRBV12-4 and TRBJ1-1; 7 positions match TRBD1. The junction had 10 bases not matched to a gene; V was cut back by 5 bases and J by 1 base. There are 16 residues in the CDR3. CDR3 coding DNA: TGTGCCAGCAGTGAAGTTGACCGGGACAGGAACACTGAAGCTTTCTTT. As protein: CASSEVDRDRNTEAFF.

The chain recombines TRBV9 with TRBJ2-3, with D hard to call. The CDR3 length is 15 residues. Per germline, CDR1 SGDLS and CDR2 YYNGEE. Trimming removed 2 bases from V and 1 base from J, with 11 bases in between. CDR3: CASSVHGMGTDTQYF. For the CDR3, the DNA is TGTGCCAGCAGCGTTCACGGTATGGGCACAGATACGCAGTATTTT.

This clonotype was seen repeatedly, ten times or more. The V gene is TRBV4-3, the J gene TRBJ2-2, with D unclear. The V end lost 3 bases, the J end lost 4 bases, and 9 bases lay between the germline ends. Germline CDR1 reads LGHNA; CDR2 reads YSLEER. This CDR3 has 14 amino acids. The CDR3: CASSQLPITGELFF. As DNA, the CDR3 is TGCGCCAGCAGCCAGCTACCCATCACCGGGGAGCTGTTTTTT.

This clonotype was counted only a few times. This sequence joins TRBV29-1 and TRBJ2-2, with unresolved D. Per the germline V gene, CDR1 is SQVTM and CDR2 is ANQGSEA. V lost 0 bases to trimming and J lost 5 bases, with 4 bases between them. The CDR3 consists of 12 residues. This chain's CDR3 is CSVEDITGELFF. CDR3 DNA sequence: TGCAGCGTTGAAGATATAACCGGGGAGCTGTTTTTT.

This clonotype was picked up one time. The V and J genes are TRBV11-1 and TRBJ2-1, with a weak D call TRBD2 (5 bases). This CDR3 has 15 residues. V lost 5 bases and J lost 5, with 16 bases in between. Germline assignment: CDR1 SGHAT and CDR2 FQDESV (reference sequence). The CDR3 reads CASSQWGDHHNEQFF. Written as DNA, the CDR3 is TGTGCCAGCAGCCAATGGGGAGACCATCACAATGAGCAGTTCTTC. The full variable domain, in which reference TRBV11-1 and TRBJ2-1 provide the parts outside the CDR3, is EAEVAQSPRYKITEKSQAVAFWCDPISGHATLYWYRQILGQGPELLVQFQDESVVDDSQLPKDRFSAERLKGVDSTLKIQPAELGDSAMYLCASSQWGDHHNEQFFGPGTRLTVL.